This TCR beta chain was sequenced in a study of T-cell reconstitution after alpha-beta-depleted transplantation in children. This clonotype came up many times. This CDR3 spans 14 amino acids. The ends were cut back, 2 bases at V and 4 bases at J, with 11 bases in the middle. Germline values: CDR1 MNHNS, CDR2 SASEGT. Construction of the TCRbeta library involved unique molecular identifiers. Via MiXCR, TCRdb re-called the PCR reads, giving one row per CDR3 protein. The sample lists approximately 400,000 distinct CDR3 sequences, about a tenth seen once, with roughly 5.5% in the top ten. The sample in question was PBMCs from the stem cell graft donor, obtained from the stem cell graft. The genes are TRBV6-1 and TRBJ2-5; D is possibly TRBD2 (6 bases). The TCR originated in a human donor who donated a stem cell graft to a child with acute myeloid leukemia. For the CDR3, the DNA is TGTGCCAGCAGTGAAATGCGGGGTTCAGAGACCCAGTACTTC. Residues: CASSEMRGSETQYF.